These T cell receptor beta chains were read from a single sample in a study of regulatory T cells in long-lasting Graves disease. TCRdb ran MiXCR on the multiplex PCR reads and lists one entry per CDR3 protein. Here the sample spans about 420,000 distinct CDR3 sequences, around 17% being singletons. These same data were also listed under a study on T cells in Graves' hyperthyroidism and ophthalmopathy.

The sample here was peripheral blood mononuclear cells (PBMCs), taken at new diagnosis, from a patient treated with antithyroid drugs. The receptors were sampled from a woman in her late teens or twenties with Graves disease. The CDR3 runs from the conserved cysteine through the conserved F or W. Fields, in order: J gene, clone size, D gene, CDR3 length, V gene, CDR3 protein, CDR3 DNA. D genes are given only for firm matches. Clone size is shown for a subset of rows, as once, few, many or a class of expanded clone.

J gene: TRBJ1-4; clone size: once; D gene: NA; CDR3 length: 15; V gene: TRBV2; CDR3 protein: CASSEGRSTNEKLFF; CDR3 DNA: TGTGCCAGCAGTGAAGGCAGATCGACTAATGAAAAACTGTTTTTT
J gene: TRBJ1-2; clone size: NA; D gene: NA; CDR3 length: 14; V gene: TRBV12-3/TRBV12-4; CDR3 protein: CASSPSTEIYGYTF; CDR3 DNA: TGTGCCAGCAGTCCGTCGACAGAAATCTATGGCTACACCTTC
J gene: TRBJ2-2; clone size: many; D gene: NA; CDR3 length: 15; V gene: TRBV7-3; CDR3 protein: CASSNGGGSTGELFF; CDR3 DNA: TGTGCCAGCAGCAACGGGGGCGGGAGCACCGGGGAGCTGTTTTTT
J gene: TRBJ2-7; clone size: once; D gene: TRBD1; CDR3 length: 14; V gene: TRBV12-3/TRBV12-4; CDR3 protein: CASSGDRAGYEQYF; CDR3 DNA: TGTGCCAGCAGTGGGGACAGGGCAGGTTACGAGCAGTACTTC
J gene: TRBJ1-2; clone size: few; D gene: NA; CDR3 length: 14; V gene: TRBV7-2; CDR3 protein: CASSLGPTNYGYTF; CDR3 DNA: TGTGCCAGCAGCTTAGGACCGACCAACTATGGCTACACCTTC
J gene: TRBJ2-3; clone size: many; D gene: NA; CDR3 length: 17; V gene: TRBV6-9; CDR3 protein: CASSSGARNGVTDTQYF; CDR3 DNA: TGTGCCAGCAGTTCCGGAGCACGGAATGGGGTGACAGATACGCAGTATTTT
J gene: TRBJ2-1; clone size: many; D gene: TRBD2; CDR3 length: 19; V gene: TRBV6-2/TRBV6-3; CDR3 protein: CASSSKDFLTSGRAQEQFF; CDR3 DNA: TGTGCCAGCAGTTCAAAGGACTTCTTAACTAGCGGGAGGGCACAAGAGCAGTTCTTC
J gene: TRBJ2-7; clone size: NA; D gene: TRBD2; CDR3 length: 15; V gene: TRBV5-1; CDR3 protein: CASSLELRENYEQYF; CDR3 DNA: TGCGCCAGCAGCTTGGAATTGCGGGAGAACTACGAGCAGTACTTC
J gene: TRBJ2-7; clone size: few; D gene: TRBD2; CDR3 length: 16; V gene: TRBV4-2; CDR3 protein: CASSHDLAGASYEQYF; CDR3 DNA: TGTGCCAGCAGCCACGACCTAGCGGGAGCCTCCTACGAGCAGTACTTC
J gene: TRBJ2-1; clone size: many; D gene: TRBD2; CDR3 length: 14; V gene: TRBV29-1; CDR3 protein: CSTRLAGGVNEQFF; CDR3 DNA: TGCAGCACAAGACTAGCGGGAGGTGTAAATGAGCAGTTCTTC
J gene: TRBJ1-2; clone size: many; D gene: NA; CDR3 length: 15; V gene: TRBV3-1; CDR3 protein: CASSQPSRWGDGYTF; CDR3 DNA: TGTGCCAGCAGCCAACCATCCAGGTGGGGCGATGGCTACACCTTC
J gene: TRBJ2-7; clone size: few; D gene: TRBD2; CDR3 length: 15; V gene: TRBV13; CDR3 protein: CASSATSGLTYEQYF; CDR3 DNA: TGTGCCAGCAGCGCGACTAGCGGGCTTACCTACGAGCAGTACTTC
J gene: TRBJ1-2; clone size: many; D gene: NA; CDR3 length: 14; V gene: TRBV2; CDR3 protein: CASRIGGVDYGYTF; CDR3 DNA: TGTGCCAGCAGAATAGGGGGTGTCGACTATGGCTACACCTTC
J gene: TRBJ2-3; clone size: many; D gene: TRBD1; CDR3 length: 15; V gene: TRBV28; CDR3 protein: CASRGQGTSTDTQYF; CDR3 DNA: TGTGCCAGCAGGGGACAGGGGACTAGCACAGATACGCAGTATTTT
J gene: TRBJ2-1; clone size: few; D gene: TRBD2; CDR3 length: 16; V gene: TRBV7-2; CDR3 protein: CASSAGLAALYNEQFF; CDR3 DNA: TGTGCCAGCAGCGCGGGACTAGCGGCTCTCTACAATGAGCAGTTCTTC
J gene: TRBJ2-2; clone size: few; D gene: NA; CDR3 length: 14; V gene: TRBV20-1; CDR3 protein: CSAGGTVNTGELFF; CDR3 DNA: TGCAGTGCTGGCGGGACAGTGAACACCGGGGAGCTGTTTTTT
J gene: TRBJ1-4; clone size: many; D gene: NA; CDR3 length: 13; V gene: TRBV11-2; CDR3 protein: CASSLSLNEKLFF; CDR3 DNA: TGTGCCAGCAGCTTGAGCTTGAATGAAAAACTGTTTTTT
J gene: TRBJ2-1; clone size: many; D gene: NA; CDR3 length: 15; V gene: TRBV7-2; CDR3 protein: CASRRTMSSYNEQFF; CDR3 DNA: TGTGCCAGCAGGCGGACGATGAGCTCCTACAATGAGCAGTTCTTC
J gene: TRBJ2-7; clone size: NA; D gene: NA; CDR3 length: 13; V gene: TRBV6-5; CDR3 protein: CASSSGVVKEQYF; CDR3 DNA: TGTGCCAGCAGTTCGGGAGTAGTTAAGGAGCAGTACTTC
J gene: TRBJ2-7; clone size: NA; D gene: NA; CDR3 length: 17; V gene: TRBV6-2/TRBV6-3; CDR3 protein: CASSYKTSASSGYEQYF; CDR3 DNA: TGTGCCAGCAGTTATAAAACCTCCGCTAGTTCCGGCTACGAGCAGTACTTC
J gene: TRBJ2-4; clone size: few; D gene: NA; CDR3 length: 14; V gene: TRBV6-1; CDR3 protein: CATSLDIAKNIQYF; CDR3 DNA: TGTGCCACTTCGTTGGACATAGCCAAAAACATTCAGTACTTC
J gene: TRBJ2-7; clone size: many; D gene: NA; CDR3 length: 12; V gene: TRBV27; CDR3 protein: CASSRPSGEQYF; CDR3 DNA: TGTGCCAGCAGCCGGCCGTCTGGCGAGCAGTACTTC
J gene: TRBJ2-5; clone size: few; D gene: NA; CDR3 length: 16; V gene: TRBV4-3; CDR3 protein: CASSQDLFGGGETQYF; CDR3 DNA: TGCGCCAGCAGCCAAGATCTCTTTGGGGGCGGCGAGACCCAGTACTTC
J gene: TRBJ2-2; clone size: many; D gene: NA; CDR3 length: 15; V gene: TRBV6-1; CDR3 protein: CASSPSGTHTGELFF; CDR3 DNA: TGTGCCAGCAGTCCTTCCGGGACCCACACCGGGGAGCTGTTTTTT
J gene: TRBJ2-1; clone size: many; D gene: NA; CDR3 length: 16; V gene: TRBV6-1; CDR3 protein: CASSPGFLNSYNEQFF; CDR3 DNA: TGTGCCAGCAGTCCGGGATTTTTAAACTCCTACAATGAGCAGTTCTTC
J gene: TRBJ2-3; clone size: NA; D gene: NA; CDR3 length: 13; V gene: TRBV7-9; CDR3 protein: CASTRGGPDTQYF; CDR3 DNA: TGTGCCAGCACCAGAGGAGGGCCAGATACGCAGTATTTT
J gene: TRBJ2-1; clone size: many; D gene: TRBD2; CDR3 length: 14; V gene: TRBV18; CDR3 protein: CASSPPTSIHEQFF; CDR3 DNA: TGTGCCAGCTCACCCCCGACTAGCATCCATGAGCAGTTCTTC
J gene: TRBJ2-7; clone size: many; D gene: TRBD2; CDR3 length: 15; V gene: TRBV28; CDR3 protein: CASSLAGVGTYEQYF; CDR3 DNA: TGTGCCAGCAGTTTAGCGGGGGTTGGAACCTACGAGCAGTACTTC
J gene: TRBJ2-2; clone size: few; D gene: NA; CDR3 length: 13; V gene: TRBV30; CDR3 protein: CAWSSTNTGELFF; CDR3 DNA: TGTGCCTGGAGTTCGACGAACACCGGGGAGCTGTTTTTT
J gene: TRBJ2-1; clone size: many; D gene: TRBD2; CDR3 length: 16; V gene: TRBV4-1; CDR3 protein: CASSHPGLAAYNEQFF; CDR3 DNA: TGCGCCAGCAGCCATCCAGGACTAGCGGCCTACAATGAGCAGTTCTTC
J gene: TRBJ2-1; clone size: few; D gene: NA; CDR3 length: 16; V gene: TRBV2; CDR3 protein: CASRTRASGVYNEQFF; CDR3 DNA: TGTGCCAGCAGGACGCGGGCGTCAGGGGTCTACAATGAGCAGTTCTTC